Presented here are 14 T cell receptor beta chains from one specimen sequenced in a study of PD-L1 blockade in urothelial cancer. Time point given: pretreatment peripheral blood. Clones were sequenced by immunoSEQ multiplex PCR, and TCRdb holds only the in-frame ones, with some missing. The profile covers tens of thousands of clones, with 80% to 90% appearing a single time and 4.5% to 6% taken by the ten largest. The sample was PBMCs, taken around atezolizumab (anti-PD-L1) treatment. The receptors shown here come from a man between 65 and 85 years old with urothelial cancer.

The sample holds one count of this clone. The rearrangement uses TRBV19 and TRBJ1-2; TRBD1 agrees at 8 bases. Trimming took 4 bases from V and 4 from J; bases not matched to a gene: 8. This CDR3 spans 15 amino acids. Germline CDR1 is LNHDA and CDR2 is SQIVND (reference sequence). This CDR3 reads CASSRQTGDGYGYTF. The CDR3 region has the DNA TGTGCCAGTAGTAGGCAGACAGGGGACGGCTATGGCTACACCTTC.

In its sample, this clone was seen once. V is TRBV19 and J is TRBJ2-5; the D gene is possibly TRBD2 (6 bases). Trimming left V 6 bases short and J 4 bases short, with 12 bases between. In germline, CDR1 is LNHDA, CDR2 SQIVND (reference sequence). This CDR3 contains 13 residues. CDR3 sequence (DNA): TGTGCCAGTAGCGCGGGGCGGGGAGAGACCCAGTACTTC. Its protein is CASSAGRGETQYF.

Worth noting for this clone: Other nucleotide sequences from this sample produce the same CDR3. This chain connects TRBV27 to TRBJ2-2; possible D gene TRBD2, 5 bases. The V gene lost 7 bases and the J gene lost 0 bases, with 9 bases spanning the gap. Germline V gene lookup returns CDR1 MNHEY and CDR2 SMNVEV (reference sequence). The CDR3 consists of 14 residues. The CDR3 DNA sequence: TGTGCCAGCACCGCCGGGGCGAACACCGGGGAGCTGTTTTTT. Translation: CASTAGANTGELFF.

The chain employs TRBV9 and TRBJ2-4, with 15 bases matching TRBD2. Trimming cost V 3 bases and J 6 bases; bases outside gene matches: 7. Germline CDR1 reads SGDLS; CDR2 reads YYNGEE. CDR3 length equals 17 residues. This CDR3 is CASSAGLAGGIGNIQYF. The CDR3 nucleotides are TGTGCCAGCAGCGCCGGACTAGCGGGGGGGATTGGAAACATTCAGTACTTC. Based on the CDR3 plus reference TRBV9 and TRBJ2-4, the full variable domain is DSGVTQTPKHLITATGQRVTLRCSPRSGDLSVYWYQQSLDQGLQFLIQYYNGEERAKGNILERFSAQQFPDLHSELNLSSLELGDSALYFCASSAGLAGGIGNIQYFGAGTRLSVL.

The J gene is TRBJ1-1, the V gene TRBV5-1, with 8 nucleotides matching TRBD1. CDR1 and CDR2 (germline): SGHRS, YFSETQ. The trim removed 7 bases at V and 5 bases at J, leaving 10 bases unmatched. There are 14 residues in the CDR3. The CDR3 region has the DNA TGCGCCAGCCAACCCAGGGGGCGGGGGACTGAAGCTTTCTTT. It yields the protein CASQPRGRGTEAFF.

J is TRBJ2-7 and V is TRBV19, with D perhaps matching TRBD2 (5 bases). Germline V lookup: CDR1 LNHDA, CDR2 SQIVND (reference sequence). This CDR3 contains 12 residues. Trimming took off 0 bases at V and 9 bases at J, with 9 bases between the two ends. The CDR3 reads CASSIERDRQYF. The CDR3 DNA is TGTGCCAGTAGTATAGAGAGGGATCGGCAGTACTTC.

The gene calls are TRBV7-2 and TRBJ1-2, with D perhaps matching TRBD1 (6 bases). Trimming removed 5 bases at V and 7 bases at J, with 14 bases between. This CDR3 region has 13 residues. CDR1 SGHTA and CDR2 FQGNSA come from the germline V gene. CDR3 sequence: CASSLTGWSGYTF. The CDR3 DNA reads TGTGCCAGCAGCCTTACAGGGTGGTCTGGCTACACCTTC. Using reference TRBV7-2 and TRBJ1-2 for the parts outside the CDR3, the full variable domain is GAGVSQSPSNKVTEKGKDVELRCDPISGHTALYWYRQSLGQGLEFLIYFQGNSAPDKSGLPSDRFSAERTGGSVSTLTIQRTQQEDSAVYLCASSLTGWSGYTFGSGTRLTVV.

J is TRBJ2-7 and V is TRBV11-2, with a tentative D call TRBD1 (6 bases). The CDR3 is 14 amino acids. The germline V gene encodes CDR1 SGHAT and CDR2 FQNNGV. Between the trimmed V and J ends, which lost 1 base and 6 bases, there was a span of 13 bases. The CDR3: CASSLGKQGFEQYF. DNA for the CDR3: TGTGCCAGCAGCTTAGGGAAACAGGGCTTCGAGCAGTACTTC.

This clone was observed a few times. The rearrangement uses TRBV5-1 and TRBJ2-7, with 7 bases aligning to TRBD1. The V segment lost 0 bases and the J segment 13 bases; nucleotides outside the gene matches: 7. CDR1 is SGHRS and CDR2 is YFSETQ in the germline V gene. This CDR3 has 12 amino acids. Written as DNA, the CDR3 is TGCGCCAGCAGCTTGGTAGGGGGCGCGCCATACTTC. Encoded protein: CASSLVGGAPYF.

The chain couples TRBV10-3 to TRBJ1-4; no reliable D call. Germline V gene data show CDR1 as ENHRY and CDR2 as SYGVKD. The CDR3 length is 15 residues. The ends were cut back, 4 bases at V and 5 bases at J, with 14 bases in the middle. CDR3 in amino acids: CAISGSGGLNEKLFF. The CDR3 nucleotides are TGTGCCATCAGTGGGTCGGGAGGGTTGAATGAAAAACTGTTTTTT.

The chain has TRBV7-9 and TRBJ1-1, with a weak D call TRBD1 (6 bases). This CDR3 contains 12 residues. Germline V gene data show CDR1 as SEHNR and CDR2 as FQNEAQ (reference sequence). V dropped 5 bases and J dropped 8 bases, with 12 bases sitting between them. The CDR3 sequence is CASSLGQPEAFF. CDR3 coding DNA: TGTGCCAGCAGCCTAGGACAGCCGGAAGCTTTCTTT.

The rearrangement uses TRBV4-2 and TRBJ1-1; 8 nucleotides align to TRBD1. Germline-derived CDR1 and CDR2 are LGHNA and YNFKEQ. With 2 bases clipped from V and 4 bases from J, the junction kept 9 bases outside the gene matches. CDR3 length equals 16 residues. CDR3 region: CASSQRGGTGGTEAFF. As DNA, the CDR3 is TGTGCCAGCAGCCAACGAGGGGGAACAGGGGGCACTGAAGCTTTCTTT.

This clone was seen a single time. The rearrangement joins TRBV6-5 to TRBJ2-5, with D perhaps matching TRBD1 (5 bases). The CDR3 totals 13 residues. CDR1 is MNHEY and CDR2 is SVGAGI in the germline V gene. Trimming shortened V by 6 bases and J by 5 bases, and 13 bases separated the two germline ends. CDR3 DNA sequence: TGTGCCAGCAGACTCTCAGGGTTGGAGACCCAGTACTTC. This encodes CASRLSGLETQYF.

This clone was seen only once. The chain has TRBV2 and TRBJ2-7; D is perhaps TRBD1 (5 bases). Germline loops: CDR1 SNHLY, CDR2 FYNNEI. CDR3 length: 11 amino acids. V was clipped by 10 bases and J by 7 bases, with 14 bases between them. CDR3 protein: CATRQSWEQYF. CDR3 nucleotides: TGTGCCACCCGACAGTCTTGGGAGCAGTACTTC.